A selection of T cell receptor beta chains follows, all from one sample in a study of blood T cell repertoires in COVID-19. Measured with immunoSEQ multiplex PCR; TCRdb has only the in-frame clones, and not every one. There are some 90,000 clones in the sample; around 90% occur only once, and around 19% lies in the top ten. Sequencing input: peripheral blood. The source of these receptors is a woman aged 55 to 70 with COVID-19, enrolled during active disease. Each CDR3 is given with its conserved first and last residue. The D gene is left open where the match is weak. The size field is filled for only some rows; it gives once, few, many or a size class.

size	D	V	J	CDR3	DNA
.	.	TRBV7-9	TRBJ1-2	CASSYAGSYGYTF	TGTGCCAGCAGCTATGCGGGAAGCTATGGCTACACCTTC
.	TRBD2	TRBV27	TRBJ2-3	CASSSSGLAGGPLRGTQYF	TGTGCCAGCAGTTCCTCGGGACTAGCGGGGGGGCCGTTGCGGGGTACGCAGTATTTT
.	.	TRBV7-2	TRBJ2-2	CASSKGGVLRELFF	TGTGCCAGCAGCAAAGGCGGGGTTTTGAGGGAGCTGTTTTTT
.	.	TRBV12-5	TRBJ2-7	CASAYYLVYEQYF	TGTGCTAGTGCCTACTATCTGGTTTACGAGCAGTACTTC
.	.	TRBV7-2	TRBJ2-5	CASSLLRPETQYF	TGTGCCAGCAGCTTATTGCGTCCAGAGACCCAGTACTTC
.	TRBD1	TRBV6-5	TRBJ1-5	CASSRQGGPQHF	TGTGCCAGCAGCCGCCAGGGGGGGCCCCAGCATTTT
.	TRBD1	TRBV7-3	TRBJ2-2	CASSLTPTGAAGELFF	TGTGCCAGCAGCTTAACTCCCACAGGGGCTGCCGGGGAGCTGTTTTTT
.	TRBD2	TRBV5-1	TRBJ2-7	CASSSKRGGNDEQYF	TGCGCCAGCAGCTCAAAGAGGGGAGGGAACGACGAGCAGTACTTC
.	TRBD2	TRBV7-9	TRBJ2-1	CASSLAPGLAGNEQFF	TGTGCCAGCAGCTTAGCCCCCGGACTAGCGGGCAATGAGCAGTTCTTC
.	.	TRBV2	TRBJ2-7	CASSEGTQAYEQYF	TGTGCCAGCAGTGAGGGGACACAAGCCTACGAGCAGTACTTC
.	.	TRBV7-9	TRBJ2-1	CASSTERARSYNEQFF	TGTGCCAGCAGTACCGAGCGGGCCCGCTCCTACAATGAGCAGTTCTTC
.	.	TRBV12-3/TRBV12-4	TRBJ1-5	CASSPGGNQPQHF	TGTGCCAGCAGCCCAGGGGGCAATCAGCCCCAGCATTTT
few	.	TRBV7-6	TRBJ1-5	CASSLNRDQPQHF	TGTGCCAGCAGCTTAAACCGGGATCAGCCCCAGCATTTT
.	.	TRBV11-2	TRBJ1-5	CASSAESIRDYSNQPQHF	TGTGCCAGCAGCGCTGAGTCCATCAGGGACTATAGCAATCAGCCCCAGCATTTT
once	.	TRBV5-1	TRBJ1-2	CASSLATQGANYGYTF	TGCGCCAGCAGCTTGGCCACACAGGGAGCTAACTATGGCTACACCTTC
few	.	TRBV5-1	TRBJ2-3	CASSASRGGTDTQYF	TGCGCCAGCAGCGCGAGTCGCGGAGGCACAGATACGCAGTATTTT
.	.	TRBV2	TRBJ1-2	CASSDGANYGYTF	TGTGCCAGCAGTGACGGAGCTAACTATGGCTACACCTTC
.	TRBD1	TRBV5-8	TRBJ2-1	CASRNRGSSYNEQFF	TGTGCCAGCAGAAACAGGGGGAGCTCCTACAATGAGCAGTTCTTC
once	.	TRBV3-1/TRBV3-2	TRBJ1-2	CASSQAIDYGYTF	TGTGCCAGCAGCCAAGCCATAGACTATGGCTACACCTTC
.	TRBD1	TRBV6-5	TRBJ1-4	CASQTGATNEKLFF	TGTGCCAGTCAAACAGGGGCAACTAATGAAAAACTGTTTTTT
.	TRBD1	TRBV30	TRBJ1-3	CATGYRLETIYF	TGTGCGACAGGGTACCGCTTGGAGACCATATATTTT
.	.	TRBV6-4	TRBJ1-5	CASSDLGAQPQHF	TGTGCCAGCAGTGACTTGGGGGCCCAGCCCCAGCATTTT
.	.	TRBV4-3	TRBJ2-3	CASSQDRAQDTQYF	TGCGCCAGCAGCCAGGACAGAGCCCAGGATACGCAGTATTTT